One and the same sample provided the 10 T cell receptor beta chains below, sequenced in a study of blood T cells in healthy people across ages. Using a J-beta primer mix together with a sample-barcoded 5' primer, a second PCR was run for about 6 to 12 cycles. TCRdb processed the 5' RACE reads anew with MiXCR; each CDR3 protein has one entry. The sample lists roughly 800,000 distinct CDR3 sequences, roughly 60% occurring once. Specimen: blood. These receptors came from a man aged 30-40 years in good health.

The V and J genes are TRBV20-1 and TRBJ2-1; D remains ambiguous. The CDR3 covers 13 residues. V was pared by 3 bases and J by 3 bases, with 9 bases between. Germline CDR1 DFQATT, CDR2 SNEGSKA (reference sequence). DNA of the CDR3: TGCAGTGCTAGTACCGCTATCTACAATGAGCAGTTCTTC. Translation: CSASTAIYNEQFF.

There are a few counts of this clonotype. DNA for the CDR3: TGTGCCAGCAGCCGGCAGGAGAATTCACCCCTCCACTTT. It codes for CASSRQENSPLHF. The V and J genes are TRBV7-3 and TRBJ1-6; no definite D call. The CDR3 is 13 amino acids. Germline V CDR1 and CDR2: SGHTA, FQGTGA. V was cut by 5 bases and J by 7 bases, with 9 bases left in between. Drawing the rest from reference TRBV7-3 and TRBJ1-6, the complete variable domain is GAGVSQTPSNKVTEKGKYVELRCDPISGHTALYWYRQSLGQGPEFLIYFQGTGAADDSGLPNDRFFAVRPEGSVSTLKIQRTERGDSAVYLCASSRQENSPLHFGNGTRLTVT.

The rearrangement links TRBV7-2 to TRBJ2-1, with 10 bases identical to TRBD2. This CDR3 is 16 amino acids long. V gave up 5 bases and J gave up 7 bases; unmatched junction bases: 11. Germline V gene sequence: CDR1 SGHTA, CDR2 FQGNSA. CDR3 loop: CASSQNPSGGRNEQFF. The DNA for the CDR3 is TGTGCCAGCAGCCAAAATCCTAGCGGGGGCAGGAATGAGCAGTTCTTC.

In its sample, this clonotype was seen a few times. The rearrangement joins TRBV7-9 to TRBJ2-7, with TRBD1 identical over 9 bases. Gene TRBJ2-4 matches the end of the DNA better, so the J call may be wrong. The germline V gene encodes CDR1 SEHNR and CDR2 FQNEAQ (reference sequence). There are 14 residues in the CDR3. CDR3 DNA: TGTGCCAGCAGCCAAACAGGGGGCTTGAGCATTCAGTACTTC. As protein: CASSQTGGLSIQYF.

V gene TRBV6-1 combines with J gene TRBJ2-5; no reliable D call. The ends were cut back, 4 bases at V and 3 bases at J, with 21 bases in the middle. The germline CDR1 and CDR2 sequences are MNHNS and SASEGT. The CDR3 totals 17 residues. In DNA form, the CDR3 reads TGTGCCAGCAGTGGCCAGATACAGAATATGTTTGAAGAGACCCAGTACTTC. Its translation: CASSGQIQNMFEETQYF.

This clonotype was counted a few times. The chain recombines TRBV7-2 with TRBJ1-2; possible D gene TRBD1, 6 bases. V gave up 8 bases and J gave up 1 base, with 11 bases separating them. Germline CDR1 reads SGHTA; CDR2 reads FQGNSA. This CDR3 comprises 13 residues. The CDR3 loop reads CASSRDNNYGYTF. The CDR3 nucleotides read TGTGCCAGCTCGCGGGACAATAACTATGGCTACACCTTC.

The chain recombines TRBV20-1 with TRBJ2-7; 8 bases are shared with TRBD2. The DNA end is more similar to TRBJ2-1, so the J call may be wrong. This CDR3 contains 15 residues. Looked up from germline, CDR1 is DFQATT and CDR2 is SNEGSKA (reference sequence). The CDR3 sequence: CSAATTSGSYNEQFF. The CDR3 nucleotides read TGCAGCGCTGCAACCACTAGCGGTTCCTACAATGAGCAGTTCTTC.

Here the CDR3 DNA reads TGTGCCAGCAGCCAAGATGGCGGGAGGGGGGGTGAGCAGTTCTTC. Its protein is CASSQDGGRGGEQFF. This chain links TRBV4-2 with TRBJ2-1; 9 nucleotides match TRBD2. V was clipped by 0 bases and J by 9 bases; unmatched bases: 6. This CDR3 has 15 residues. In germline, CDR1 is LGHNA, CDR2 YNFKEQ.

This clonotype occurred a few times. This rearrangement joins TRBV4-3 to TRBJ2-1, with D perhaps matching TRBD1 or TRBD2 (5 bases each). V lost 4 bases and J lost 2, with 15 bases in between. This CDR3 region has 16 residues. Germline V lookup: CDR1 LGHNA, CDR2 YSLEER. The DNA for the CDR3 is TGCGCCAGCAGCCCCCTAGGGACCCCAACCTACAATGAGCAGTTCTTC. As protein: CASSPLGTPTYNEQFF.

The V and J genes are TRBV7-9 and TRBJ2-1, with 8 bases lining up with TRBD1. Germline lookup yields CDR1 SEHNR and CDR2 FQNEAQ (reference sequence). After removal of 4 bases from V and 2 bases from J, the junction contained 4 bases not matched to a gene. There are 15 residues in the CDR3. CDR3 sequence reads: CASSSRGLTYNEQFF. The DNA of the CDR3 is TGTGCCAGCAGCTCCAGGGGGCTGACCTACAATGAGCAGTTCTTC.